The next 8 T cell receptor beta chains were all read from a single sample in a study of shared clonotypes between healthy human individuals. Naive CD8 populations comprised CD45RO-negative cells positively selected for CCR7, excluding terminally differentiated effector memory CD45RA+ cells. TCRdb's table, derived via immunoSEQ multiplex PCR, lists solely in-frame clones and lacks some. The sample has nearly 2 million clones, approximately 94% seen once. Sample: naive CD8+ T cells sorted from blood. Receptors were obtained from a man younger than 35 in good health.

In this sample, this clone turned up once. V and J are TRBV30 and TRBJ2-1; D may be TRBD2 (6 bases). This CDR3 has 15 residues. CDR1 is GTSNPN, CDR2 SVGIG, per germline (reference sequence). The V gene lost 0 bases and the J gene lost 4 bases, with 13 bases spanning the gap. CDR3 in amino acids: CAWSVPAGIYNEQFF. CDR3 sequence (DNA): TGTGCCTGGAGTGTACCGGCGGGGATTTACAATGAGCAGTTCTTC.

V gene TRBV30 combines with J gene TRBJ1-1; no reliable D call. This CDR3 has 10 residues. Trimming removed 6 bases at V and 7 bases at J, with 9 bases between. Germline V lookup: CDR1 GTSNPN, CDR2 SVGIG (reference sequence). The CDR3, as DNA: TGTGCCTGTGCCATCCTTGAAGCTTTCTTT. Translation gives CACAILEAFF.

The CDR3, as DNA: TGTGCCACCCACCCTAGCGGTGGCTACGAGCAGTACTTC. It translates to CATHPSGGYEQYF. This chain connects TRBV28 to TRBJ2-7; 7 nucleotides line up with TRBD2. The V gene's germline CDR1 is MDHEN and CDR2 SYDVKM. The CDR3 is 13 amino acids. V gave up 10 bases and J gave up 3 bases; unmatched junction bases: 9.

This clone was seen only once. The chain couples TRBV27 to TRBJ2-5, with 8 bases that match TRBD1. This CDR3 contains 14 residues. Germline trimming cut 2 bases from V and 5 bases from J; bases unmatched to any gene: 4. CDR1 is MNHEY, CDR2 SMNVEV, per germline (reference sequence). Here the CDR3 reads CASSLAGGMETQYF. The CDR3 DNA reads TGTGCCAGCAGTTTAGCAGGGGGCATGGAGACCCAGTACTTC.

V usage is TRBV7-8 and J usage is TRBJ2-7; a possible D gene is TRBD1 (5 bases). Looked up from germline, CDR1 is SGHVS and CDR2 is FQNEAQ. The CDR3 sequence is 14 residues long. V dropped 0 bases and J dropped 3 bases, with 9 bases sitting between them. CDR3 coding DNA: TGTGCCAGCAGCTTAGCCGCAGGGAACTACGAGCAGTACTTC. Encoded protein: CASSLAAGNYEQYF.

The chain joins TRBV9 to TRBJ1-4; D perhaps matches TRBD1 (6 bases). The germline V gene encodes CDR1 SGDLS and CDR2 YYNGEE. This CDR3 region has 15 residues. With 4 bases removed from V and 8 bases from J, the gap between germline ends came to 18 bases. CDR3 loop: CASSTAQGSGEKLFF. The DNA of the CDR3 is TGTGCCAGCAGCACCGCACAGGGTTCCGGAGAAAAACTGTTTTTT.

V gene TRBV7-6 combines with J gene TRBJ2-7; the D gene could be TRBD1 or TRBD2 (5 bases each). Trimming shortened V by 5 bases and J by 4 bases, and 15 bases separated the two germline ends. Germline CDR1 reads SGHVS; CDR2 reads FNYEAQ. This CDR3 has 14 residues. The CDR3 sequence: CASSGGGGEYEQYF. The CDR3 DNA reads as TGTGCCAGCAGCGGGGGTGGTGGGGAGTACGAGCAGTACTTC.

This chain uses TRBV30 with TRBJ1-1; D unclear. The V end lost 2 bases, the J end lost 7 bases, and 20 bases lay between the germline ends. In germline, CDR1 is GTSNPN, CDR2 SVGIG (reference sequence). The CDR3 covers 15 residues. CDR3 DNA sequence: TGTGCCTGGAGTACTTTATGGACGTCGGCTCGTGAAGCTTTCTTT. This sequence encodes CAWSTLWTSAREAFF.